These T cell receptor beta chains were read from a single sample in a study of blood T cell repertoires in COVID-19. This table comes from immunoSEQ multiplex PCR, and its TCRdb copy is limited to in-frame clones, with some not included. The sample includes tens of thousands of clones, over 75% of them seen just once. Sequenced sample: peripheral blood. Receptors originate from a human donor in a cohort sampled during active COVID-19. The donor label of this sample is uncertain. CDR3s include the opening cysteine and the closing phenylalanine or tryptophan. Fields, in order: D gene, clone size, V gene, J gene, CDR3 DNA, CDR3 protein. A D gene is named only where the DNA matches it firmly. Clone size is given for some rows only: seen once, a few or many times, or a class if the clone is expanded.

TRBD1	.	TRBV5-8	TRBJ1-6	TGTGCCAGCAGCGATGGACAGGGAGGTTCACCCCTCCACTTT	CASSDGQGGSPLHF
.	.	TRBV5-4	TRBJ1-6	TGTGCCAGCAGCCCGACAGGCAACTATAATTCACCCCTCCACTTT	CASSPTGNYNSPLHF
.	.	TRBV5-4	TRBJ2-7	TGTGCCAGCTCCAGGGTTCCGGGGGACTACGAGCAGTACTTC	CASSRVPGDYEQYF
TRBD1	.	TRBV19	TRBJ2-2	TGTGCCAGTAGTCAGGGGACAGGGGGCCTCACCGGGGAGCTGTTTTTT	CASSQGTGGLTGELFF
TRBD2	.	TRBV7-8	TRBJ2-5	TGTGCCGGCTGGACTAGCGGGCAAGAGACCCAGTACTTC	CAGWTSGQETQYF
TRBD1	.	TRBV10-3	TRBJ2-7	TGTGCCATCAGTTGGGACAGGGCCTACGAGCAGTACTTC	CAISWDRAYEQYF
.	.	TRBV11-3	TRBJ1-1	TGTGCCAGCACTCTATCCGGGGACACTGAAGCTTTCTTT	CASTLSGDTEAFF
TRBD1	.	TRBV19	TRBJ1-4	TGTGCCAGTAGTATCCGCAGGGGGACTAATGAAAAACTGTTTTTT	CASSIRRGTNEKLFF
TRBD1	.	TRBV27	TRBJ1-4	TGTGCCAGCAGTCTCGGGACAGGGGGCTGGTATGAAAAACTGTTTTTT	CASSLGTGGWYEKLFF
TRBD2	.	TRBV4-1	TRBJ2-1	TGCGCCAGCAGCCAACCGGGACTAGTTCGGGAGCAGTTCTTC	CASSQPGLVREQFF
TRBD1	few	TRBV5-4	TRBJ2-1	TGTGCCAGCTCGGTGGACAGGGTGTCCTACAATGAGCAGTTCTTC	CASSVDRVSYNEQFF
.	.	TRBV5-6	TRBJ2-1	TGTGCCAGCAGCCCTGCGACGGGTAATGAGCAGTTCTTC	CASSPATGNEQFF
TRBD2	.	TRBV3-1/TRBV3-2	TRBJ2-5	TGTGCCAGCAGCCCCTTTGCGGGGGGCGGGCGAGAGACCCAGTACTTC	CASSPFAGGGRETQYF
.	once	TRBV5-1	TRBJ2-2	TGCGCCAGCAGAATGGCGACAGGGAACACCGGGGAGCTGTTTTTT	CASRMATGNTGELFF
.	.	TRBV10-3	TRBJ2-3	TGTGCCATCAGTGTTTCTGCAGATACGCAGTATTTT	CAISVSADTQYF
.	.	TRBV20-1	TRBJ1-1	TGCAGTGCTAAATTCGAGACGGAGGCTTTCTTT	CSAKFETEAFF
TRBD1	.	TRBV7-9	TRBJ1-4	TGTGCCAGCAGCTTGAGACAGGGGGGCTGGAATGAAAAACTGTTTTTT	CASSLRQGGWNEKLFF
.	.	TRBV6-6	TRBJ2-7	TGTGCCAGCAGTTGGTCCCGGGGGTCCTACGAGCAGTACTTC	CASSWSRGSYEQYF
.	.	TRBV11-2	TRBJ2-3	TGTGCCAGCAGCTTTTGGGGCGGAGAGATAGATACGCAGTATTTT	CASSFWGGEIDTQYF
.	.	TRBV4-3	TRBJ1-2	TGCGCCAGCAGCCAAGTCCCCGGGACATACTATGGCTACACCTTC	CASSQVPGTYYGYTF
TRBD1	.	TRBV5-1	TRBJ2-2	TGCGCCAGCAGCCTGCCCCGGGACAGCGCGAGCGGGGAGCTGTTTTTT	CASSLPRDSASGELFF
.	.	TRBV3-1/TRBV3-2	TRBJ1-1	TGTGCCAGCTCCGGGACAAAGAACACTGAAGCTTTCTTT	CASSGTKNTEAFF
.	.	TRBV2	TRBJ2-2	TGTGCCAGCAGTCCCGACTCGGGGGAGCTGTTTTTT	CASSPDSGELFF
TRBD1	.	TRBV3-1/TRBV3-2	TRBJ1-4	TGTGCCAGCAGCCAAGTGGGGACAGGTGGAGAAAAACTGTTTTTT	CASSQVGTGGEKLFF
TRBD2	.	TRBV7-2	TRBJ2-1	TGTGCCAGCAGCTTAGCGGATGTTAGCGGGGGCCTCCTTGGGCAGTTCTTC	CASSLADVSGGLLGQFF
TRBD1	.	TRBV6-5	TRBJ1-6	TGTGCCAGCACTCGGGACAGGCATAATTCACCCCTCCACTTT	CASTRDRHNSPLHF
.	.	TRBV24-1	TRBJ2-7	TGTGCCAGTTCACAGGGCTACGAGCAGTACTTC	CASSQGYEQYF
.	.	TRBV3-1/TRBV3-2	TRBJ1-4	TGTGCCAGCAGCCAAGTAGGGGCAACTAATGAAAAACTGTTTTTT	CASSQVGATNEKLFF
.	.	TRBV6-5	TRBJ1-1	TGTGCCAGCAGTCTAGTGAGGGAGACTGAAGCTTTCTTT	CASSLVRETEAFF
.	.	TRBV4-1	TRBJ2-2	TGCGCCAGCAGCCTGTTACCGGGAGATTCCACCGGGGAGCTGTTTTTT	CASSLLPGDSTGELFF
.	.	TRBV11-2	TRBJ1-5	TGTGCCAGCAGCTTAGGCCCCACGGGCAATCAGCCCCAGCATTTT	CASSLGPTGNQPQHF
TRBD2	.	TRBV6-5	TRBJ2-1	TGTGCCAGCACGTACAGCGGGGGGTACAATGAGCAGTTCTTC	CASTYSGGYNEQFF
TRBD2	.	TRBV24-1	TRBJ2-1	TGTGCCACCAGTGACCAGACTAGCGGGCCTTACAATGAGCAGTTCTTC	CATSDQTSGPYNEQFF
.	.	TRBV25-1	TRBJ1-2	TGTGCCAGCAGTAACAGAAGAACTAACTATGGCTACACCTTC	CASSNRRTNYGYTF
.	.	TRBV19	TRBJ1-1	TGTGCCAGTAGTATAGTGTACACAGGGAGCACTGAAGCTTTCTTT	CASSIVYTGSTEAFF
TRBD2	.	TRBV6-6	TRBJ2-3	TGTGCCACCACGCGGGGGGGTTTCACAGATACGCAGTATTTT	CATTRGGFTDTQYF
.	.	TRBV5-6	TRBJ2-1	TGTGCCAGCACCGGGGACAATGAGCAGTTCTTC	CASTGDNEQFF
.	.	TRBV24-1	TRBJ2-6	TGTGCCACCGCGCAGGGCTCTGGGGCCAACGTCCTGACTTTC	CATAQGSGANVLTF
.	.	TRBV7-2	TRBJ1-4	TGTGCCAGCAGCCCAACCGGTCGTGAAAAACTGTTTTTT	CASSPTGREKLFF
.	.	TRBV6-2/TRBV6-3	TRBJ1-2	TGTGCCAGCAGTTTCAGGGGCGCATTCGGCTACACCTTC	CASSFRGAFGYTF
.	.	TRBV2	TRBJ2-7	TGTGCCAGCAGTGACTCTGCAGGTCCCTACGAGCAGTACTTC	CASSDSAGPYEQYF
.	.	TRBV14	TRBJ2-3	TGTGCCAGCAGCCAAGTTGGGGGCGCAGATACGCAGTATTTT	CASSQVGGADTQYF
.	.	TRBV6-6	TRBJ1-3	TGTGCCAGCAGCCCCACATCAAACACCATATATTTT	CASSPTSNTIYF
.	.	TRBV5-5	TRBJ2-7	TGTGCCAGCAGCCCTTTTGACCAGGGGTACGAGCAGTACTTC	CASSPFDQGYEQYF
TRBD1	.	TRBV7-3	TRBJ2-2	TGTGCCAGCAGCTTCACAGGGGGGAGCACCGGGGAGCTGTTTTTT	CASSFTGGSTGELFF
TRBD1	.	TRBV7-9	TRBJ2-5	TGTGCCAGCAGCTGGGGACAGGGGGTTGAGACCCAGTACTTC	CASSWGQGVETQYF
.	.	TRBV7-2	TRBJ1-2	TGTGCCAGCAGCGCGCGACAGTATGGCTACACCTTC	CASSARQYGYTF
TRBD1	.	TRBV2	TRBJ1-5	TGTGCCAGCAGTGAAGTAGACAGGGGCAATCAGCCCCAGCATTTT	CASSEVDRGNQPQHF
TRBD2	.	TRBV29-1	TRBJ2-3	TGCAGCGTTCGCAGCGGGGGGGCCGCCCCAGATACGCAGTATTTT	CSVRSGGAAPDTQYF